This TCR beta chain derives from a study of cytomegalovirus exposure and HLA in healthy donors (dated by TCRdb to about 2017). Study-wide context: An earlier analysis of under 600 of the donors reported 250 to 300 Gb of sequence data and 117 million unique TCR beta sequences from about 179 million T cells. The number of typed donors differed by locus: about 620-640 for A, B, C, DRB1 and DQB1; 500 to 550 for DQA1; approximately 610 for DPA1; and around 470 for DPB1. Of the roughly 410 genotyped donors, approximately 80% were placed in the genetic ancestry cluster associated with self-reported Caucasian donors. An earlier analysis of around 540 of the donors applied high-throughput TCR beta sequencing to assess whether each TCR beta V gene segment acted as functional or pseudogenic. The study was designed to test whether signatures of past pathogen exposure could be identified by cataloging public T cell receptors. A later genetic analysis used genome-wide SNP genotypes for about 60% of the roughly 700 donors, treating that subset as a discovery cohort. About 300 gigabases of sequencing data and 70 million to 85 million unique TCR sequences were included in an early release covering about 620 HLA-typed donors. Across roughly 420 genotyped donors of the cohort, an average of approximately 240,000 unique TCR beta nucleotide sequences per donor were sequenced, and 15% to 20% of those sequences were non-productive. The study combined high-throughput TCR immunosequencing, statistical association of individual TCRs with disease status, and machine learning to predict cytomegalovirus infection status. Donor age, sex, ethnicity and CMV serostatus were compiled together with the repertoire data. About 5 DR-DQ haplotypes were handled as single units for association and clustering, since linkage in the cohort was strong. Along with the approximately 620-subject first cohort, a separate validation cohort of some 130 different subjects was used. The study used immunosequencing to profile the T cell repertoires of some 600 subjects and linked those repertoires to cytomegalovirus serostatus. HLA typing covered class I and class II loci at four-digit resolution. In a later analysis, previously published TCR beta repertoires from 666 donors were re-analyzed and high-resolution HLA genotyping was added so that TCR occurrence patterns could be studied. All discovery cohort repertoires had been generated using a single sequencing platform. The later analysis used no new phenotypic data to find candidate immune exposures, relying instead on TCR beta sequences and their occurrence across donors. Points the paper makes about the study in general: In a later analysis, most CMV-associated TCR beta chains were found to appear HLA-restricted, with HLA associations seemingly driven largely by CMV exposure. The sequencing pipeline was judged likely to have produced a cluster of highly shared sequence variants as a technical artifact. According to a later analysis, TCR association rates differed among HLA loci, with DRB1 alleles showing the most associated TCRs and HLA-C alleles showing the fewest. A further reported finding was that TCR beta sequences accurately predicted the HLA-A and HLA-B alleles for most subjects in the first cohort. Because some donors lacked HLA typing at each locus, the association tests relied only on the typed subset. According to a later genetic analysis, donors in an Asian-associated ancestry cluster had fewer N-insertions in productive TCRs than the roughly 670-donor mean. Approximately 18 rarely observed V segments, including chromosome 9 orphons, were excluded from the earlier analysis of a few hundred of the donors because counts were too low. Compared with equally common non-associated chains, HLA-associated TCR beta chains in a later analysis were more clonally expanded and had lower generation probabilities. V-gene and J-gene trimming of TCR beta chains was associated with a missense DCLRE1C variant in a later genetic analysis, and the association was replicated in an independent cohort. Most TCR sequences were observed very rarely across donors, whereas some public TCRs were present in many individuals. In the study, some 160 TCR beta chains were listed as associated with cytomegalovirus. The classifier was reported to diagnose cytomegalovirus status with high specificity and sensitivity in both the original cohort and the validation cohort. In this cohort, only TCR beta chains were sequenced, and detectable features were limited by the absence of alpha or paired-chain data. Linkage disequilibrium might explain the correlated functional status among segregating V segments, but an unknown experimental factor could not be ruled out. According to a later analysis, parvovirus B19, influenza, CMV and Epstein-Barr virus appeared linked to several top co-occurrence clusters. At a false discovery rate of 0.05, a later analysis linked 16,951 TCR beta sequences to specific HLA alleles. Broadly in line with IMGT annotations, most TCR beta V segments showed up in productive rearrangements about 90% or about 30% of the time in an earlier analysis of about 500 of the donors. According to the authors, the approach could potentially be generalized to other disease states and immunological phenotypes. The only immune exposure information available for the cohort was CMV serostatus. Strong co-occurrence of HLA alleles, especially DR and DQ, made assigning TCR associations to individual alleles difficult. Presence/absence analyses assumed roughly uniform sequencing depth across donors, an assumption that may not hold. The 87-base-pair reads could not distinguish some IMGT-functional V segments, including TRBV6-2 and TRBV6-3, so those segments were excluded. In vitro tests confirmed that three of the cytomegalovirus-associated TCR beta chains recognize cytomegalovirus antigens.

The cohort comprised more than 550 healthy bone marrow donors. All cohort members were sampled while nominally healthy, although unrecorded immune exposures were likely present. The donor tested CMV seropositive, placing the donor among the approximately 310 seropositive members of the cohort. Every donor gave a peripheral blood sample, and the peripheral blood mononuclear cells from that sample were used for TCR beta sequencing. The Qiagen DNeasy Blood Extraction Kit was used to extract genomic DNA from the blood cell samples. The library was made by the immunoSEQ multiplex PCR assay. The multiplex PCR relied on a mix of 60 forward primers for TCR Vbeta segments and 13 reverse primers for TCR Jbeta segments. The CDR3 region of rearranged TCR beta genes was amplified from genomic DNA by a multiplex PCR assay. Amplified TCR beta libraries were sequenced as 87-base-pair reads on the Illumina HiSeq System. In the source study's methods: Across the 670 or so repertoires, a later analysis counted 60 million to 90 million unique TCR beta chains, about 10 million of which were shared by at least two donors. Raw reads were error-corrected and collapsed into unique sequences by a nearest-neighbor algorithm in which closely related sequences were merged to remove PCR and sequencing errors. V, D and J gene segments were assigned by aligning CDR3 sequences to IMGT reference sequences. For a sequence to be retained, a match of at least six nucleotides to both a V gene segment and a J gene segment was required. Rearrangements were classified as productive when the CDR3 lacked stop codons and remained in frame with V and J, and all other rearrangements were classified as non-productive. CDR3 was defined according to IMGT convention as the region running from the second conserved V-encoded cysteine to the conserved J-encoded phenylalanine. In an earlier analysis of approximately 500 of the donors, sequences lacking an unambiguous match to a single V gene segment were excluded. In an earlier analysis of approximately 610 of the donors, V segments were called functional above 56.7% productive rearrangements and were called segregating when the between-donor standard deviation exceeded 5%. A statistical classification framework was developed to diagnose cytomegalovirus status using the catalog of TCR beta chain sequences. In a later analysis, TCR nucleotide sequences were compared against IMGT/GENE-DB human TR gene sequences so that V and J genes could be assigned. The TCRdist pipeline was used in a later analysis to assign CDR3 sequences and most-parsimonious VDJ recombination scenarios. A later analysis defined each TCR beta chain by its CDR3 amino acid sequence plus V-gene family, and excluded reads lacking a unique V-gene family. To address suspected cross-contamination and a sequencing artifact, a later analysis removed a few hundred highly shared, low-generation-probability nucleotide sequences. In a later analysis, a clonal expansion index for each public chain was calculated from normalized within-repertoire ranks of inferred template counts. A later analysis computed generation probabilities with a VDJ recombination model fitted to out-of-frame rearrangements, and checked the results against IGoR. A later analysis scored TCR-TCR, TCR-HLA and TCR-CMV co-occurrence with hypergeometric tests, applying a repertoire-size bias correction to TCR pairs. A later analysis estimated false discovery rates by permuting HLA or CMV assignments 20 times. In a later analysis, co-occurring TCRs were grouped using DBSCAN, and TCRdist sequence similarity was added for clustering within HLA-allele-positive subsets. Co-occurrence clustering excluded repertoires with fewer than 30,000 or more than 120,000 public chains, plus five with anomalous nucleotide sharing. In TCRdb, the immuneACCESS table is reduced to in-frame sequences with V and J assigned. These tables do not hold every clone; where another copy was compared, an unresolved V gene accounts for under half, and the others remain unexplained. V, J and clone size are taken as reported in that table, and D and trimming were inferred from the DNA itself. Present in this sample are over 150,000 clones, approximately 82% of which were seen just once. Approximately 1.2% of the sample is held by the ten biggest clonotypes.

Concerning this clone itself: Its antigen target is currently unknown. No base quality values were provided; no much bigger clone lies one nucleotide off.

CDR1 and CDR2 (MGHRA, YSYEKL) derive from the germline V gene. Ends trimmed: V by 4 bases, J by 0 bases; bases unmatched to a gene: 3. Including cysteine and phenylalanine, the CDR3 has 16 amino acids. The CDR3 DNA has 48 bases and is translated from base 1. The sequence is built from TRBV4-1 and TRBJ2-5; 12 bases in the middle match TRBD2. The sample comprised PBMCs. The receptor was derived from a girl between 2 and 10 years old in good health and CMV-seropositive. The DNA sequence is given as TGCGCCAGCAGCCTTGGGACTAGCGGGTACCAAGAGACCCAGTACTTC. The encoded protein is CASSLGTSGYQETQYF.